These 9 T cell receptor beta chains share one sample of origin, sequenced in a study of T cell changes during pregnancy in multiple sclerosis. Only in-frame clones appear in the TCRdb table, and some are missing; sequencing was by immunoSEQ multiplex PCR. The sample includes approximately 57,000 clones, around 93% of them seen just once. This material consisted of peripheral blood, taken after pregnancy. These receptors all stem from a female donor in good health, enrolled as a control in a pregnancy study.

The chain recombines TRBV10-3 with TRBJ2-2; the match to TRBD1 covers 7 bases. V dropped 5 bases and J dropped 0; count of bases not matched to a gene: 3. The CDR3 is 15 residues long. Germline-derived CDR1 and CDR2 are ENHRY and SYGVKD. The CDR3 loop is CAISSGQANTGELFF. The CDR3 DNA is TGTGCCATCAGTTCTGGACAGGCGAACACCGGGGAGCTGTTTTTT.

In DNA form, the CDR3 reads TGTGCCAGCAGTTTAGTAGCGATCGAGACCCAGTACTTC. Its translation: CASSLVAIETQYF. The rearrangement uses TRBV28 and TRBJ2-5, with a tentative D call TRBD2 (5 bases). Looked up from germline, CDR1 is MDHEN and CDR2 is SYDVKM. The CDR3 covers 13 residues. V dropped 2 bases and J dropped 5 bases, with 9 bases sitting between them.

This chain's CDR3 is CARSYTHGGPYEQYF. CDR3 nucleotide sequence: TGTGCCAGAAGTTATACCCACGGGGGTCCCTACGAGCAGTACTTC. This chain connects TRBV5-3 to TRBJ2-7; weak D call: TRBD2 (6 bases). TRBV5-3 is sorted into the ORF group, with uncertain function. This CDR3 spans 15 amino acids. Trimming removed 5 bases at V and 2 bases at J, with 17 bases between.

This chain joins TRBV11-2 and TRBJ1-5; 7 bases line up with TRBD1. The CDR3 is 13 residues long. Per germline, CDR1 SGHAT and CDR2 FQNNGV. Germline trimming cut 2 bases from V and 6 bases from J; bases unmatched to any gene: 1. CDR3 amino acids: CASSLTGVQPQHF. The CDR3 nucleotides are TGTGCCAGCAGCTTAACAGGGGTTCAGCCCCAGCATTTT.

The V and J genes are TRBV6-5 and TRBJ2-5, with D possibly TRBD2 on 5 matching bases. Trimming took off 5 bases at V and 4 bases at J, with 17 bases between the two ends. The germline V gene has CDR1 MNHEY and CDR2 SVGAGI. This CDR3 is 15 amino acids long. The CDR3 nucleotides are TGTGCCAGCAGTCCCGCCTTAGCGTCCCGAGAGACCCAGTACTTC. Amino acid sequence: CASSPALASRETQYF.

V and J are TRBV25-1 and TRBJ2-1; the match to TRBD1 covers 9 bases. From germline, CDR1 is MGHDK and CDR2 SYGVNS. The V and J ends lost 1 base and 5 bases, in that order; junction bases with no gene match: 3. CDR3 size: 15 residues. The CDR3 nucleotides read TGTGCCAGCAGTGAATCTTGGACAGGGGACAATGAGCAGTTCTTC. It specifies CASSESWTGDNEQFF.

The chain carries TRBV18 and TRBJ2-3, with 8 bases lining up with TRBD1. With V trimmed by 4 bases and J by 2 bases, 5 bases remained unmatched. The CDR3 spans 15 residues. The germline CDR1 and CDR2 sequences are KGHSH and LQKENI. The CDR3: CASSRGQAYTDTQYF. DNA for the CDR3: TGTGCCAGCTCACGGGGACAGGCCTACACAGATACGCAGTATTTT.

V and J are TRBV5-4 and TRBJ2-7; possibly TRBD1 for D (5 bases). Trimming left V 0 bases short and J 6 bases short, with 10 bases between. The CDR3 spans 13 residues. Germline values: CDR1 SGHNT, CDR2 YYREEE (reference sequence). CDR3 coding DNA: TGTGCCAGCAGCTTGGACAGGAGAGGCGAGCAGTACTTC. Amino acids: CASSLDRRGEQYF.

The genes are TRBV14 and TRBJ2-1; possibly TRBD1 for D (5 bases). CDR3 length equals 13 residues. Germline assignment: CDR1 SGHDN and CDR2 FVKESK. Trimming stripped 5 bases from V and 5 bases from J, with 10 bases between. The CDR3, as DNA: TGTGCCAGCAGCGTTACCAGGGACAATGAGCAGTTCTTC. As protein: CASSVTRDNEQFF.